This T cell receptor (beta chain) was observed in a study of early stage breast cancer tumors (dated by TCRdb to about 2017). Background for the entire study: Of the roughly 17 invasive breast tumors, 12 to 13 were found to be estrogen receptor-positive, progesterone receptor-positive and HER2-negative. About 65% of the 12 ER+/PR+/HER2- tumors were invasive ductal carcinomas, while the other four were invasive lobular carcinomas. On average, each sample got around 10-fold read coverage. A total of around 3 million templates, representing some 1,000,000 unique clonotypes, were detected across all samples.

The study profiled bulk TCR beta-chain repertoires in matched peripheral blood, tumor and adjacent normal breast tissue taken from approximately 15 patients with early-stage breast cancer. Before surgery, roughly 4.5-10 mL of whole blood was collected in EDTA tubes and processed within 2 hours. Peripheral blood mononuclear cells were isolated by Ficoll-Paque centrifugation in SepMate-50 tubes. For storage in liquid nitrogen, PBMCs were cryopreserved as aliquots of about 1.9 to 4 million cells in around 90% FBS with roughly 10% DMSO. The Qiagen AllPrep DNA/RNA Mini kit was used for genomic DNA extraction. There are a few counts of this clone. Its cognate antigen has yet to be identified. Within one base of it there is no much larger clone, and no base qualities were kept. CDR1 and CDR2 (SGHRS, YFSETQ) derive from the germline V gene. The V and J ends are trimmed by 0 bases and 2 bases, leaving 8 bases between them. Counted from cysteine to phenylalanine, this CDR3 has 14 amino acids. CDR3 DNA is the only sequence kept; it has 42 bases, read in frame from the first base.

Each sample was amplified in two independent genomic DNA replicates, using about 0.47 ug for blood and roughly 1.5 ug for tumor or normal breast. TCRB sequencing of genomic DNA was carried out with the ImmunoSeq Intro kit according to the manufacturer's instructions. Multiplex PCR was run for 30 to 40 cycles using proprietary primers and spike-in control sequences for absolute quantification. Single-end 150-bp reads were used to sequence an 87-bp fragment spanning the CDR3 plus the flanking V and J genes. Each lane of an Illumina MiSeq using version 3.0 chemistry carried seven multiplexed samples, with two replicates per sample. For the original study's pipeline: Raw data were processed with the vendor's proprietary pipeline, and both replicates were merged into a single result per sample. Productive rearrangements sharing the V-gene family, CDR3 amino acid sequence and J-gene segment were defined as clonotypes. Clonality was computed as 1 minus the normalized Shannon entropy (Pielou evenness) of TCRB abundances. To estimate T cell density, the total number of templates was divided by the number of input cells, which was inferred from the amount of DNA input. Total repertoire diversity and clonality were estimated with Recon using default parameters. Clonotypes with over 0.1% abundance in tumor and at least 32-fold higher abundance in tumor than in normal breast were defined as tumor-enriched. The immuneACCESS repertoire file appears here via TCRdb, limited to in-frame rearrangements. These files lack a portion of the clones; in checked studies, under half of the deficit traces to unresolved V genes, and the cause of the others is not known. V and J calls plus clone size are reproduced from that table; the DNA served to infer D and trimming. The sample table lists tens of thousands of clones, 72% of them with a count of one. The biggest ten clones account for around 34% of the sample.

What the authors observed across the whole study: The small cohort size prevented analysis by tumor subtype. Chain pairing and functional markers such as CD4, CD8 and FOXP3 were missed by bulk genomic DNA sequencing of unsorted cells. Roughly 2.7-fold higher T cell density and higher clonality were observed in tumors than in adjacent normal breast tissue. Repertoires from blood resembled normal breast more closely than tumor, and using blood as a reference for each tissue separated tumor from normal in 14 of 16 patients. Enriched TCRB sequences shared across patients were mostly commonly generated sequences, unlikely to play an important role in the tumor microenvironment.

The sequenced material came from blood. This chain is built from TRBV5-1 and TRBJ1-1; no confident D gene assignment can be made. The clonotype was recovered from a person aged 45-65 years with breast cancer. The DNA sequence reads TGCGCCAGCAGCTTGGAAGGGCCCAACACTGAAGCTTTCTTT. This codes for CASSLEGPNTEAFF.